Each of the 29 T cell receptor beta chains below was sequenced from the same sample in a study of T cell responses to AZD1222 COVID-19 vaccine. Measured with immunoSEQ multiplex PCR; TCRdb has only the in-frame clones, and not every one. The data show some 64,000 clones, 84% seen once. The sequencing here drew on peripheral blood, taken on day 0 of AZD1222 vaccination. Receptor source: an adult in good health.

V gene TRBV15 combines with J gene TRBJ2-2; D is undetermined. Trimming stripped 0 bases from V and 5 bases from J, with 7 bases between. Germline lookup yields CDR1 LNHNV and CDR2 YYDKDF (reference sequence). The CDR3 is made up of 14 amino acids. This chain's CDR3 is CATSRDPPTGELFF. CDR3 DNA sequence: TGTGCCACCAGCAGAGATCCTCCAACCGGGGAGCTGTTTTTT.

CDR3 DNA sequence: TGTGCCAGCAGCTTACCTACCGGGACAGGGGGGATGAACTATGGCTACACCTTC. Translated, it gives CASSLPTGTGGMNYGYTF. This chain uses TRBV7-2 with TRBJ1-2, with 11 positions matching TRBD1. This CDR3 contains 18 residues. Germline lookup yields CDR1 SGHTA and CDR2 FQGNSA. Trimming at V came to 2 bases and at J to 2 bases, leaving 10 bases not matched to a gene.

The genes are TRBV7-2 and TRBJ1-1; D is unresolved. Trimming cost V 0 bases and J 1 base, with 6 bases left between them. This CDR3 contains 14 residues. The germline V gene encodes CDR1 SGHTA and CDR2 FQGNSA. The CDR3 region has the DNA TGTGCCAGCAGCTTAGCGGGCGGGAACACTGAAGCTTTCTTT. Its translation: CASSLAGGNTEAFF.

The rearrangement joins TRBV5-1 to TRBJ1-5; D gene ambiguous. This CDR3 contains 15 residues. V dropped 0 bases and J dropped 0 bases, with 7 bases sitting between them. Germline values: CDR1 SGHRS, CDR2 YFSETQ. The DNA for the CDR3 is TGCGCCAGCAGCTTGGAGGGAGTTAGCAATCAGCCCCAGCATTTT. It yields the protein CASSLEGVSNQPQHF. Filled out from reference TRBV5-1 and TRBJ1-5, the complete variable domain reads KAGVTQTPRYLIKTRGQQVTLSCSPISGHRSVSWYQQTPGQGLQFLFEYFSETQRNKGNFPGRFSGRQFSNSRSEMNVSTLELGDSALYLCASSLEGVSNQPQHFGDGTRLSIL.

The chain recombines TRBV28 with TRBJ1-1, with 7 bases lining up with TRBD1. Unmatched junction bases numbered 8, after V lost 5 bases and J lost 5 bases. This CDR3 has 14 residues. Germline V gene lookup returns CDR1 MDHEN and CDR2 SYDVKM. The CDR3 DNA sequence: TGTGCCAGCAGTATCCAGGGGGTTCGGACTGAAGCTTTCTTT. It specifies CASSIQGVRTEAFF.

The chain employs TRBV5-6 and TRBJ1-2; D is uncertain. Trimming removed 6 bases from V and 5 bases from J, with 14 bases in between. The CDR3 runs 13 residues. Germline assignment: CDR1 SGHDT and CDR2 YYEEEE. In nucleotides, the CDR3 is TGTGCCAGCAACTCACTATCAGAATATGGCTACACCTTC. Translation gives CASNSLSEYGYTF.

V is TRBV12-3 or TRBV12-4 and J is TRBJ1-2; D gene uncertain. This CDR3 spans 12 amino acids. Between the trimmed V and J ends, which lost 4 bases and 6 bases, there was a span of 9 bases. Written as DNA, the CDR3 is TGTGCCAGCAGTTCCTTCGGGGATGGCTACACCTTC. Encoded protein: CASSSFGDGYTF.

The CDR3 here is CASSLGHRSYEQYF. Written as DNA, the CDR3 is TGTGCCAGTAGTCTCGGGCACAGGTCCTACGAGCAGTACTTC. The chain carries TRBV19 and TRBJ2-7; D perhaps matches TRBD1 (5 bases). Germline CDR1 is LNHDA and CDR2 is SQIVND (reference sequence). Trimming left V 5 bases short and J 1 base short, with 12 bases between. The CDR3 spans 14 residues.

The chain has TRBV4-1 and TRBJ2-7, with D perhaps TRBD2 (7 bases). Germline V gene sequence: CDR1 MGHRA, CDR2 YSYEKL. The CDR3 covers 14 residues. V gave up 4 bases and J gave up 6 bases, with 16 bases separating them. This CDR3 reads CASSPTGGLGEQYF. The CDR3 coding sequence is TGCGCCAGCAGCCCGACGGGGGGCCTTGGCGAGCAGTACTTC.

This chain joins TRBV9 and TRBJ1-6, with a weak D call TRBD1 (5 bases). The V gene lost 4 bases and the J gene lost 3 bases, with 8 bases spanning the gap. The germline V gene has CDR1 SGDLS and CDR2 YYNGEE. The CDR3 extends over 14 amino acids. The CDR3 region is CASSNRNYNSPLHF. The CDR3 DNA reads TGTGCCAGCAGCAACAGGAACTATAATTCACCCCTCCACTTT.

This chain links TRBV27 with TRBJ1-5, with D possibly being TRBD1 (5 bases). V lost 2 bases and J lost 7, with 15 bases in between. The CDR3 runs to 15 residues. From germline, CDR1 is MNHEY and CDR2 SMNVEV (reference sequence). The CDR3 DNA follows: TGTGCCAGCAGTTTAATTTGGGACCTCAGGCAGCCCCAGCATTTT. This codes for CASSLIWDLRQPQHF.

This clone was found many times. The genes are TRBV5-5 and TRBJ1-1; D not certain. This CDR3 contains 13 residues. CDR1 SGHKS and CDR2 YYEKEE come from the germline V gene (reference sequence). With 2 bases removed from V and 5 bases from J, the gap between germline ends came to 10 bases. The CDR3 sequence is CASSFEASTEAFF. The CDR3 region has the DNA TGTGCCAGCAGCTTTGAGGCGTCGACTGAAGCTTTCTTT.

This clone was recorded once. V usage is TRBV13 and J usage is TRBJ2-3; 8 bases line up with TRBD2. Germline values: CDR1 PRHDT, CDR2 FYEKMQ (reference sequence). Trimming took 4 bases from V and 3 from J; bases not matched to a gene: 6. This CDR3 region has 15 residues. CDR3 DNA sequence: TGTGCCAGCAGCTCCGGGGGGGTAGGGACAGATACGCAGTATTTT. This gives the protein CASSSGGVGTDTQYF.

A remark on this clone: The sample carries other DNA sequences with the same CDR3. CDR3 region: CASSELAGGQETQYF. The CDR3 bases are TGTGCCAGCAGTGAACTAGCGGGGGGGCAAGAGACCCAGTACTTC. This chain links TRBV6-1 with TRBJ2-5; TRBD2 aligns across 12 bases. The CDR3 runs 15 residues. Germline V CDR1 and CDR2: MNHNS, SASEGT. Trimming took 2 bases from V and 2 from J; bases not matched to a gene: 0.

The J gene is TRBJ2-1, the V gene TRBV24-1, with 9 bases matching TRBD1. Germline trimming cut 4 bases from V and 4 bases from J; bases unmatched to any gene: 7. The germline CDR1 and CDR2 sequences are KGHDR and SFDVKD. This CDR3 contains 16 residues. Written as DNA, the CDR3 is TGTGCCACCAGTGAACGTGCGGGACAGGGTTACAATGAGCAGTTCTTC. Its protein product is CATSERAGQGYNEQFF.

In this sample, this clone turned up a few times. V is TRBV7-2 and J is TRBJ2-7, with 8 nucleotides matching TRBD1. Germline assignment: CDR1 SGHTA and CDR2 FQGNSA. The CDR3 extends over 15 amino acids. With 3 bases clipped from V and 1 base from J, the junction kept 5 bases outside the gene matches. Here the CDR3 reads CASSFDRGKSYEQYF. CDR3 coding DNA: TGTGCCAGCAGCTTCGACAGGGGAAAGTCCTACGAGCAGTACTTC.

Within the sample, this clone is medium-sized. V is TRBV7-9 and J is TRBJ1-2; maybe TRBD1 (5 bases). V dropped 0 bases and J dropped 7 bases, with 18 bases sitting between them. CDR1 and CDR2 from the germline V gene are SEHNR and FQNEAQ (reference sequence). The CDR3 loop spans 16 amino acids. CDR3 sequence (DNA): TGTGCCAGCAGCTTAGCACCGGGACCGGGGAGTGGTGGCTACACCTTC. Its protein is CASSLAPGPGSGGYTF.

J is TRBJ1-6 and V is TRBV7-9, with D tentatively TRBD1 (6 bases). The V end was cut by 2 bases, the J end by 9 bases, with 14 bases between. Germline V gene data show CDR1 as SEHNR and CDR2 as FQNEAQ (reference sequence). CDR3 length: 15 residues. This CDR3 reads CASSLPQGKASPLHF. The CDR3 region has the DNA TGTGCCAGCAGCTTACCACAGGGAAAGGCTTCACCCCTCCACTTT.

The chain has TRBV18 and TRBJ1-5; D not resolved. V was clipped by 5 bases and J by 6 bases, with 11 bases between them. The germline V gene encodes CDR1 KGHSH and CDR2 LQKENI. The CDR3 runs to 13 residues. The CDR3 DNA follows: TGTGCCAGCTCATCATCGTGGGGTCAGCCCCAGCATTTT. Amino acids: CASSSSWGQPQHF.

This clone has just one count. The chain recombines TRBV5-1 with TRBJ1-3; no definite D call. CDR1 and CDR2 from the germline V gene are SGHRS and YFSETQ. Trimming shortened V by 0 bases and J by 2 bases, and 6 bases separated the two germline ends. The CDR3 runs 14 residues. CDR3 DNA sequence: TGCGCCAGCAGCTTGGGGCCTGCTGGAAACACCATATATTTT. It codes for CASSLGPAGNTIYF.

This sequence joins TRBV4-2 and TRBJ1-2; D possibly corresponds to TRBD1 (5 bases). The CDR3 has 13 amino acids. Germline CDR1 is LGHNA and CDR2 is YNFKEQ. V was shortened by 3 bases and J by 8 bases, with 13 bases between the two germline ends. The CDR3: CASSQWRDEGYTF. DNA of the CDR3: TGTGCCAGCAGCCAGTGGCGGGACGAAGGCTACACCTTC.

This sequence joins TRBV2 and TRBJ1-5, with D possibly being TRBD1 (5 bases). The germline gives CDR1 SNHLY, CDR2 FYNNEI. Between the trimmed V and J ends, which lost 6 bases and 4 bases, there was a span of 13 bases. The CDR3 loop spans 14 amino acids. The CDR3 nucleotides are TGTGCCAGCAGCCCTATGGGGCAGAATCAGCCCCAGCATTTT. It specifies CASSPMGQNQPQHF.

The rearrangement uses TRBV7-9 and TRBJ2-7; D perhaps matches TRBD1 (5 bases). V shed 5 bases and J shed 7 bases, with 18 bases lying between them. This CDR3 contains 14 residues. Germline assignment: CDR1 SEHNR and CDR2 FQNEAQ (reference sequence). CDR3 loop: CASSPTAVGLEQYF. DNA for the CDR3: TGTGCCAGCAGCCCGACAGCAGTCGGATTGGAGCAGTACTTC.

The CDR3 here is CASSTKGSSYEQYF. As DNA, the CDR3 is TGTGCCAGCAGTACCAAAGGTAGCTCCTACGAGCAGTACTTC. The chain uses TRBV6-5 and TRBJ2-7; D unclear. Germline lookup yields CDR1 MNHEY and CDR2 SVGAGI. The CDR3 runs 14 residues. V was cut by 5 bases and J by 0 bases, with 11 bases left in between.

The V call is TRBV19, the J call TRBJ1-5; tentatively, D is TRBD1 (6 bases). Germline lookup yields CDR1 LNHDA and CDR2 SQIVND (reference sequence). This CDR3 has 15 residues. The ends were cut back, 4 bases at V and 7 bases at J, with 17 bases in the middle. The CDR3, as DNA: TGTGCCAGTAGTACCAATGGTCAGGGGACCCAGCCCCAGCATTTT. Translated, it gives CASSTNGQGTQPQHF.

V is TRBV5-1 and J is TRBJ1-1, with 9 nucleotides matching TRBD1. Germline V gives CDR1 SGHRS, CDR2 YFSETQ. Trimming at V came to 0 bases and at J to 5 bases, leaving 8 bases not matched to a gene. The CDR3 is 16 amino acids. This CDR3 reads CASSLVVSGTGTEAFF. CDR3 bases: TGCGCCAGCAGCTTGGTGGTGTCCGGGACAGGGACTGAAGCTTTCTTT.

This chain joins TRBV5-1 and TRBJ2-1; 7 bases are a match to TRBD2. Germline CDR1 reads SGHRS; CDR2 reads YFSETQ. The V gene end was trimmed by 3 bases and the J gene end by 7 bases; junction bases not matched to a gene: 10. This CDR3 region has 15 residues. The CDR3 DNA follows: TGCGCCAGCAGCTCGCTAGGAATAGCGGGTAATGAGCAGTTCTTC. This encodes CASSSLGIAGNEQFF.

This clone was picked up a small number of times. The CDR3 coding sequence is TGTGCCAGCAGCTTAGGGCGGGCCAATGAGCAGTTCTTC. Amino acids: CASSLGRANEQFF. The chain uses TRBV7-8 and TRBJ2-1; possibly TRBD2 for D (5 bases). The CDR3 contains 13 residues. Trimming removed 1 base from V and 6 bases from J, with 7 bases in between. Germline V gene lookup returns CDR1 SGHVS and CDR2 FQNEAQ.

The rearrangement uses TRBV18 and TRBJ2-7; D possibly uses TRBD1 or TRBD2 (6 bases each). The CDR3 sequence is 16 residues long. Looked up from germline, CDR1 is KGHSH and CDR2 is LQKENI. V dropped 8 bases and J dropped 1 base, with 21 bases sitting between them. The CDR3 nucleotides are TGTGCCAGCCCCTGGGCCGGGGGCTGGATGTCCTACGAGCAGTACTTC. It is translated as CASPWAGGWMSYEQYF. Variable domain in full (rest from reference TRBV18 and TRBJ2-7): NAGVMQNPRHLVRRRGQEARLRCSPMKGHSHVYWYRQLPEEGLKFMVYLQKENIIDESGMPKERFSAEFPKEGPSILRIQQVVRGDSAAYFCASPWAGGWMSYEQYFGPGTRLTVT.